This is a list of T cell receptor beta chains from one sample in a study of vaccination effects on CD4 cells after COVID-19. Sequencing was performed with immunoSEQ multiplex PCR; in TCRdb, only in-frame clones are kept and a portion is missing. Among tens of thousands of clones listed, about 74% were seen once. These receptors lack a known antigen. Sequenced here: CD4+ T cells from PBMCs cultured without peptide, sampled after COVID-19 vaccination. The receptors here all came from a human donor who received a COVID-19 vaccine. CDR3s include the opening cysteine and the closing phenylalanine or tryptophan. The order of the fields is V gene, clone size, D gene, J gene, CDR3 length, CDR3 DNA, CDR3 protein. A D gene is named only where the DNA matches it firmly. Clone size, where shown, is once, few, many, or a class for clones that have expanded.

>TRBV24-1|.|TRBD1|TRBJ2-7|14
TGTGCCACCGCCGGGACAGGTGCTTCCTACGAGCAGTACTTC
CATAGTGASYEQYF
>TRBV10-3|.|TRBD1|TRBJ1-2|12
TGTGCCATCACCGGGACAGGGCTTGGCTACACCTTC
CAITGTGLGYTF
>TRBV7-9|.|TRBD2|TRBJ2-2|17
TGTGCCAGCAGCTTTGCTCTAGCGGGAGTTAACACCGGGGAGCTGTTTTTT
CASSFALAGVNTGELFF
>TRBV5-1|.|.|TRBJ2-3|13
TGCGCCAGCAGCTTAATAGTCAGGGATACGCAGTATTTT
CASSLIVRDTQYF
>TRBV7-7|.|TRBD1|TRBJ2-2|14
TGTGCTAGCAGCTTAGCGCAGGGGGCCGGGGAGCTGTTTTTT
CASSLAQGAGELFF
>TRBV28|.|TRBD1|TRBJ1-1|15
TGTGCCAGCAGTCATGCCTCAGGGGGAAACACTGAAGCTTTCTTT
CASSHASGGNTEAFF
>TRBV7-9|few|.|TRBJ1-4|11
TGTGCCAGCAGCTTAAGTGAAAAACTGTTTTTT
CASSLSEKLFF
>TRBV18|.|.|TRBJ1-2|15
TGTGCCAGCTCACCGGGGCAGGGATCCGGCTATGGCTACACCTTC
CASSPGQGSGYGYTF
>TRBV2|.|.|TRBJ1-3|14
TGTGCCAGCACTCAGGGAAGGTCAGGAAACACCATATATTTT
CASTQGRSGNTIYF
>TRBV10-3|once|TRBD2|TRBJ2-1|16
TGTGTCACTCTCGATCCGACTAGCGGGAGGGCGAATGAGCAGTTCTTC
CVTLDPTSGRANEQFF
>TRBV14|once|TRBD1|TRBJ1-2|13
TGTGCCAGCAGCCGGGACAGCTATTATGGCTACACCTTC
CASSRDSYYGYTF
>TRBV18|.|.|TRBJ1-4|14
TGTGCCAGCTCACCCGCGACAGCTAATGAAAAACTGTTTTTT
CASSPATANEKLFF
>TRBV28|.|.|TRBJ1-4|12
TGTGCCACGGGTGGGGCTAATGAAAAACTGTTTTTT
CATGGANEKLFF
>TRBV11-2|.|.|TRBJ2-7|14
TGTGCCAGCAGCCATCGGGGCAGGGGATACGAGCAGTACTTC
CASSHRGRGYEQYF
>TRBV7-9|.|.|TRBJ1-3|16
TGTGCCAGCAGCATACAGCGCGGTTCCTCTGGAAACACCATATATTTT
CASSIQRGSSGNTIYF
>TRBV19|.|.|TRBJ2-4|18
TGTGCCAGTAGTATAGGGTTTAAACAGGGACGGGGCAAAAACATTCAGTACTTC
CASSIGFKQGRGKNIQYF
>TRBV6-5|.|.|TRBJ1-6|15
TGTGCCAGCAGCAAGGGCACGAGTTATAATTCACCCCTCCACTTT
CASSKGTSYNSPLHF
>TRBV4-1|.|.|TRBJ2-3|16
TGCGCCAGCAGCCAAGGACGCCGGGACAGCACAGATACGCAGTATTTT
CASSQGRRDSTDTQYF
>TRBV7-4|.|.|TRBJ2-4|17
TGTGCCAGCAGCTTATACGGCCAATCATCGGCCAAAAACATTCAGTACTTC
CASSLYGQSSAKNIQYF
>TRBV7-9|.|.|TRBJ1-5|14
TGTGCCAGCAGCTCGTCCCGGGGTAATCAGCCCCAGCATTTT
CASSSSRGNQPQHF
>TRBV9|.|.|TRBJ2-7|13
TGTGCCAGCAGCGTAGACCAGGGCTACGAGCAGTACTTC
CASSVDQGYEQYF
>TRBV5-4|.|.|TRBJ1-1|13
TGTGCCAGCAGCTCACTCATGAACACTGAAGCTTTCTTT
CASSSLMNTEAFF
>TRBV5-1|.|TRBD2|TRBJ2-5|15
TGCGCCAGCAGCTTGGTGGCTAGCGGGAGGGAGACCCAGTACTTC
CASSLVASGRETQYF
>TRBV4-3|.|.|TRBJ2-6|16
TGCGCCAGCAGCCAAGTCTGGGTTCCTGGGGCCAACGTCCTGACTTTC
CASSQVWVPGANVLTF
>TRBV27|once|TRBD1|TRBJ1-5|14
TGTGCCAGCAGCCGACAGGGCCAGAATCAGCCCCAGCATTTT
CASSRQGQNQPQHF
>TRBV25-1|.|.|TRBJ1-2|14
TGTGCTGCAGGGCCAGGGACCTTTAACTATGGCTACACCTTC
CAAGPGTFNYGYTF
>TRBV3-1/TRBV3-2|.|.|TRBJ2-7|14
TGTGCCAGCAGCCAAGTTTTCTCCGGTGGCGAGCAGTACTTC
CASSQVFSGGEQYF
>TRBV14|.|TRBD1|TRBJ2-7|15
TGTGCCAGCAGCCCCCGGACAGGGGGTAGATACGAGCAGTACTTC
CASSPRTGGRYEQYF
>TRBV5-4|.|.|TRBJ2-3|16
TGTGCCAGCAGCACCCCCCATGGGAGTCTGGGAGATACGCAGTATTTT
CASSTPHGSLGDTQYF
>TRBV12-5|.|TRBD1|TRBJ2-1|20
TGTGCTAGTGGTTTGGTATCAAGTAGTGGATGGGACAGGGGTATGAATGAGCAGTTCTTC
CASGLVSSSGWDRGMNEQFF
>TRBV6-1|.|TRBD1|TRBJ1-2|15
TGTGCCAGCAGTGAACGAGAGGGGGCGAGGTATGGCTACACCTTC
CASSEREGARYGYTF
>TRBV6-2/TRBV6-3|.|.|TRBJ1-6|14
TGTGCCAGCAGTCAAGACCCCGGGGGTTCACCCCTCCACTTT
CASSQDPGGSPLHF
>TRBV4-1|.|.|TRBJ1-2|14
TGCGCCAGCAGGGACAGAGGGACTAACTATGGCTACACCTTC
CASRDRGTNYGYTF
>TRBV9|few|.|TRBJ1-3|13
TGTGCCAGCAGCGAGTTTCTCGGAAACACCATATATTTT
CASSEFLGNTIYF
>TRBV6-5|.|TRBD1|TRBJ1-4|15
TGTGCCAGCAAGACGACAGGGCCGGCTAATGAAAAACTGTTTTTT
CASKTTGPANEKLFF
>TRBV29-1|.|.|TRBJ1-1|13
TGCAGCGCGGGTGTGTCCCTTAACACTGAAGCTTTCTTT
CSAGVSLNTEAFF
>TRBV10-3|.|.|TRBJ1-1|15
TGTGCCATCAGGAACGCCGGCCAGGGGAGCACTGAAGCTTTCTTT
CAIRNAGQGSTEAFF
>TRBV4-3|once|TRBD2|TRBJ2-7|15
TGCGCCAGCAGCCAAGATTTCACGGGGGGGGTGGAGCAGTACTTC
CASSQDFTGGVEQYF
>TRBV30|few|TRBD1|TRBJ1-2|13
TGTGCCTGGAGTCCCGGGACAGGGTATGGCTACACCTTC
CAWSPGTGYGYTF
>TRBV7-6|.|.|TRBJ2-1|15
TGTGCCAGCAGCGTCCCGGGACCCACCTACAATGAGCAGTTCTTC
CASSVPGPTYNEQFF
>TRBV20-1|.|.|TRBJ2-7|11
TGCAGTGCTACCCAGCGTAACGAGCAGTACTTC
CSATQRNEQYF
>TRBV18|.|.|TRBJ2-7|12
TGTGCCAGCTCACCGGCCGCGAGAGTGCAGTACTTC
CASSPAARVQYF
>TRBV4-2|.|.|TRBJ1-2|14
TGTGCCAGCAGCCAAGATTCGTACGGCCTCTCGGTGGCCTTC
CASSQDSYGLSVAF
>TRBV30|.|.|TRBJ1-5|13
TGTGCCTGGAGTCCCTTACTATCCCAGCCCCAGCATTTT
CAWSPLLSQPQHF
>TRBV28|.|.|TRBJ2-5|13
TGTGCCAGCAGTTTAGTCAACCAAGAGACCCAGTACTTC
CASSLVNQETQYF
>TRBV7-2|.|.|TRBJ1-6|13
TGTGCCAGCAGCCTGGGTCAAACGATACCCCTCCACTTT
CASSLGQTIPLHF
>TRBV10-3|.|.|TRBJ2-1|15
TGTGCCATCAGTGATGGGGCGAGGGGGGGGAATGAGCAGTTCTTC
CAISDGARGGNEQFF
>TRBV9|.|.|TRBJ1-1|13
TGTGCCAGCAGTAACGAGGGGAACACTGAAGCTTTCTTT
CASSNEGNTEAFF